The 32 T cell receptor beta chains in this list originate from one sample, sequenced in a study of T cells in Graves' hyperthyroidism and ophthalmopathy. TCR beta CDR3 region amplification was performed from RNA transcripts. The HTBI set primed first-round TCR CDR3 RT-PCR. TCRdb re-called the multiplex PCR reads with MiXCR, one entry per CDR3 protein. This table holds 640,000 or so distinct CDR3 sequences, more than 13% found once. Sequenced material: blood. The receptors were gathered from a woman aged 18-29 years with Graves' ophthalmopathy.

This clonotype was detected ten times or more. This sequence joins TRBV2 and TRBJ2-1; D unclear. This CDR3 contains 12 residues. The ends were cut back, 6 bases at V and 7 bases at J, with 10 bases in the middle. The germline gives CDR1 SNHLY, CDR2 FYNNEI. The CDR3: CASSHTPNEQFF. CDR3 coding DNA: TGTGCCAGCAGCCACACCCCAAATGAGCAGTTCTTC. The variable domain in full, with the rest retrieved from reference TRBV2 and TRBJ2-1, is EPEVTQTPSHQVTQMGQEVILRCVPISNHLYFYWYRQILGQKVEFLVSFYNNEISEKSEIFDDQFSVERPDGSNFTLKIRSTKLEDSAMYFCASSHTPNEQFFGPGTRLTVL.

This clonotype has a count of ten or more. The CDR3 bases are TGTGCCAGCAGCCAAGATACCACGGCCAGCTCCTACAATGAGCAGTTCTTC. Residues: CASSQDTTASSYNEQFF. The gene calls are TRBV3-1 and TRBJ2-1; D not resolved. CDR1 is LGHDT and CDR2 is YNNKEL in the germline V gene (reference sequence). V lost 0 bases and J lost 0, with 12 bases in between. The length of the CDR3 is 17 residues.

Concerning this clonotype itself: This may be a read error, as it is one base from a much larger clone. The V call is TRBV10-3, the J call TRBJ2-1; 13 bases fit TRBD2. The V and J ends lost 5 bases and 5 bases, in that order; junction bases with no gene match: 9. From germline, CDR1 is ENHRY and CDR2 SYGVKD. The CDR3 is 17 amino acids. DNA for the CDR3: TGTGCCATCAGTCCGAGATCCGGGACTAGCGGGGACAATGAGCAGTTCTTC. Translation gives CAISPRSGTSGDNEQFF.

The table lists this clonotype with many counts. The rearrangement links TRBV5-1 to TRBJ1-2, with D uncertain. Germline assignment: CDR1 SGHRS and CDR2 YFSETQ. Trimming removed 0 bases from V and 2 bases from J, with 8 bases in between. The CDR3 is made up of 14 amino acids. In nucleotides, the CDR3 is TGCGCCAGCAGCTTGGCCGGGCAGAACTATGGCTACACCTTC. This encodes CASSLAGQNYGYTF.

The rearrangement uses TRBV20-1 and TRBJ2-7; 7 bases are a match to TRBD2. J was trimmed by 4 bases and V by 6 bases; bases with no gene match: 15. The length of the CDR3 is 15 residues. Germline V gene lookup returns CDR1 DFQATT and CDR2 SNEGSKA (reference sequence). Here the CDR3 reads CSALGGGPRVYEQYF. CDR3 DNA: TGCAGTGCACTTGGCGGGGGTCCCAGGGTTTACGAGCAGTACTTC.

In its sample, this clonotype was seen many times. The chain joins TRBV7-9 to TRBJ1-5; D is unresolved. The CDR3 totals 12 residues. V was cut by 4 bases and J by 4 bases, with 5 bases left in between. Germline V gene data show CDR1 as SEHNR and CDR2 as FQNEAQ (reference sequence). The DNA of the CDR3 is TGTGCCAGCAGCTCACCTAATCAGCCCCAGCATTTT. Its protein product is CASSSPNQPQHF.

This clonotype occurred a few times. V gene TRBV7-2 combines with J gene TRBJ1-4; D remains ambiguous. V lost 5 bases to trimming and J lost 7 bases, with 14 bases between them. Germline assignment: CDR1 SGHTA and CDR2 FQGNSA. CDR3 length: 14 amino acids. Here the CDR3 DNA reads TGTGCCAGCAGCGGCAGATCGATTTCTGAAAAACTGTTTTTT. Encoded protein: CASSGRSISEKLFF.

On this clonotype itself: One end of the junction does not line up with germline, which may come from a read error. CDR3 in amino acids: CASSRGTDSSYGYTF. CDR3 coding DNA: TGCGCCAGCAGCCGGGGGACGGACTCGTCTTATGGCTACACCTTC. The chain recombines TRBV7-9 with TRBJ1-2; tentatively, D is TRBD1 (5 bases). The CDR3 extends over 15 amino acids. The germline V gene encodes CDR1 SEHNR and CDR2 FQNEAQ (reference sequence).

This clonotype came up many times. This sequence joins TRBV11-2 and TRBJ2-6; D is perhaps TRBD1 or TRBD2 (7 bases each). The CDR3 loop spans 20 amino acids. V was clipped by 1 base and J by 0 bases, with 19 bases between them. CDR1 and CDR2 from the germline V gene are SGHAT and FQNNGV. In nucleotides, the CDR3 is TGTGCCAGCAGCTTAGGGGGGGGACAGTTTGGATTCTCTGGGGCCAACGTCCTGACTTTC. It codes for CASSLGGGQFGFSGANVLTF.

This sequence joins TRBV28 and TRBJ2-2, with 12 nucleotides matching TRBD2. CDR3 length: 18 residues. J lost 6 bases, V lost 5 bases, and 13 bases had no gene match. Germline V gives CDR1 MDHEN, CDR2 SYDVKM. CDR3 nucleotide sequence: TGTGCCAGCAGTACTAGCCTAGCGGGAGGGCGGTGGGCCGGGGAGCTGTTTTTT. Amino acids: CASSTSLAGGRWAGELFF. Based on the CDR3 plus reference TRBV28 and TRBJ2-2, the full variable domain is DVKVTQSSRYLVKRTGEKVFLECVQDMDHENMFWYRQDPGLGLRLIYFSYDVKMKEKGDIPEGYSVSREKKERFSLILESASTNQTSMYLCASSTSLAGGRWAGELFFGEGSRLTVL.

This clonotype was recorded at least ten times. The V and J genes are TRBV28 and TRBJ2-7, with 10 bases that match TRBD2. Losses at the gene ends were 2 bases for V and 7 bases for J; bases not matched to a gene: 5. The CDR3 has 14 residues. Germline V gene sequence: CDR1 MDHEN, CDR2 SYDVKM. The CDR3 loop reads CASSLPSGRGEQYF. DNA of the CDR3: TGTGCCAGCAGTTTACCGAGCGGGAGGGGTGAGCAGTACTTC. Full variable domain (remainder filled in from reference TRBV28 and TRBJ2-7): DVKVTQSSRYLVKRTGEKVFLECVQDMDHENMFWYRQDPGLGLRLIYFSYDVKMKEKGDIPEGYSVSREKKERFSLILESASTNQTSMYLCASSLPSGRGEQYFGPGTRLTVT.

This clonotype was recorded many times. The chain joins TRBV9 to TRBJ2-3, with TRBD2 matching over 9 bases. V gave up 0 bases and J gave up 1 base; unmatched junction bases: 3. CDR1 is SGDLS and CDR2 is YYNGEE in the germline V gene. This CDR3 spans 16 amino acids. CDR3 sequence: CASSVGTSARTDTQYF. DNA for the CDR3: TGTGCCAGCAGCGTAGGGACTAGCGCCCGCACAGATACGCAGTATTTT.

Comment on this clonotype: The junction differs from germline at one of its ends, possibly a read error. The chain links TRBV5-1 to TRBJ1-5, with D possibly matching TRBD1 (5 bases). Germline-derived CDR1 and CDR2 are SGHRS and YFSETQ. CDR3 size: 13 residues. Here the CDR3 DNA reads TGTGCCAGCACACGACCCAGCGGGGGACCCCAGCATTTT. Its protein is CASTRPSGGPQHF.

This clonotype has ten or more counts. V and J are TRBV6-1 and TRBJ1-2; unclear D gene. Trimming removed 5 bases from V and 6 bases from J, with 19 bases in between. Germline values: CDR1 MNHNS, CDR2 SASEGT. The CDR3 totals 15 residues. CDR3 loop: CASSQRTEERHGYTF. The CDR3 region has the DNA TGTGCCAGCAGTCAGCGGACGGAAGAGCGCCATGGCTACACCTTC.

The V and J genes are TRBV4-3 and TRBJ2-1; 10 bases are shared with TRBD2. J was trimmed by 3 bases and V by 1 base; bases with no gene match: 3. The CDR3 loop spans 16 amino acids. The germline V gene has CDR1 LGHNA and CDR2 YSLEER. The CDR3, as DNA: TGCGCCAGCAGCCAAGCGCGGACTAGCGGCTACAATGAGCAGTTCTTC. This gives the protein CASSQARTSGYNEQFF.

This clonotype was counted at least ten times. CDR3 residues: CASRGASDSNQPQHF. CDR3 nucleotide sequence: TGTGCCAGCCGGGGGGCCTCTGATAGCAATCAGCCCCAGCATTTT. V and J are TRBV2 and TRBJ1-5; D possibly corresponds to TRBD1 (6 bases). The CDR3 is made up of 15 amino acids. The V end was cut by 8 bases, the J end by 0 bases, with 14 bases between. Germline V gene data show CDR1 as SNHLY and CDR2 as FYNNEI. The variable domain in full, completed from reference TRBV2 and TRBJ1-5, reads EPEVTQTPSHQVTQMGQEVILRCVPISNHLYFYWYRQILGQKVEFLVSFYNNEISEKSEIFDDQFSVERPDGSNFTLKIRSTKLEDSAMYFCASRGASDSNQPQHFGDGTRLSIL.

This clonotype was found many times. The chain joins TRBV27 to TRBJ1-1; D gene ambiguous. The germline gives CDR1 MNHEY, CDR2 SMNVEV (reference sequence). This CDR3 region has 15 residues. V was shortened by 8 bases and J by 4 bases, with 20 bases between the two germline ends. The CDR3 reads CASQAFGSLGTEAFF. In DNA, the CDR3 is TGTGCCAGCCAAGCGTTCGGCAGTTTGGGCACTGAAGCTTTCTTT.

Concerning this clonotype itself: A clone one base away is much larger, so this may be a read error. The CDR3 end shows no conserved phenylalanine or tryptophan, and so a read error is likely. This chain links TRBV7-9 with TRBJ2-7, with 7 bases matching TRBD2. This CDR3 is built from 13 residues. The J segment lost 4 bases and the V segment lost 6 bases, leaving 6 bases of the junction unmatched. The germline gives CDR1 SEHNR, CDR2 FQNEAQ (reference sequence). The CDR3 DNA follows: TGTGCCAGCAGTGGGACTATGTTATACGAGCAGTACCTC. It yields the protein CASSGTMLYEQYL.

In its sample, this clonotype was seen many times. CDR3 nucleotides: TGTGCCAGCAGCTTAGCCCGGGACAGGGGGGGAGAAAAACTGTTTTTT. Translating gives CASSLARDRGGEKLFF. The V and J genes are TRBV7-2 and TRBJ1-4, with TRBD1 matching over 11 bases. The CDR3 totals 16 residues. Trimming took 0 bases from V and 8 from J; bases not matched to a gene: 5. Germline CDR1 and CDR2: SGHTA and FQGNSA. The whole variable domain, remainder taken from reference TRBV7-2 and TRBJ1-4, is GAGVSQSPSNKVTEKGKDVELRCDPISGHTALYWYRQSLGQGLEFLIYFQGNSAPDKSGLPSDRFSAERTGGSVSTLTIQRTQQEDSAVYLCASSLARDRGGEKLFFGSGTQLSVL.

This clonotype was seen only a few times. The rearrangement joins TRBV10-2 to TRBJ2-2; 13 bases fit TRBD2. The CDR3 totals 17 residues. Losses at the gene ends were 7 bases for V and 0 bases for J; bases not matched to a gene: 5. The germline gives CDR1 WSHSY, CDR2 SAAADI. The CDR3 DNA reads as TGCGCCAGCATCCCGGGACTAGCGGGATCGAACACCGGGGAGCTGTTTTTT. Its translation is CASIPGLAGSNTGELFF.

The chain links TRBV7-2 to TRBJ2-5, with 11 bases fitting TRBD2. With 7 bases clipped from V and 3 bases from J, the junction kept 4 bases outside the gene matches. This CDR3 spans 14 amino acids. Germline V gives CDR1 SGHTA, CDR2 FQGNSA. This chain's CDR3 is CASTQTSGKETQYF. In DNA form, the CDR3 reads TGTGCCAGCACCCAGACTAGCGGGAAAGAGACCCAGTACTTC.

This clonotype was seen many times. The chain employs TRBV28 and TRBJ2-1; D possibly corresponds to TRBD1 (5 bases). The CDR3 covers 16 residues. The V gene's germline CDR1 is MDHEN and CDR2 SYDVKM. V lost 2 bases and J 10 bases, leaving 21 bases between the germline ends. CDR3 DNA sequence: TGTGCCAGCAGTTTAATTTCAGGGATCCATCGAACGGAGCAGTTCTTC. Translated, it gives CASSLISGIHRTEQFF. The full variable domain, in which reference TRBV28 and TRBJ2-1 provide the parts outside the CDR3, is DVKVTQSSRYLVKRTGEKVFLECVQDMDHENMFWYRQDPGLGLRLIYFSYDVKMKEKGDIPEGYSVSREKKERFSLILESASTNQTSMYLCASSLISGIHRTEQFFGPGTRLTVL.

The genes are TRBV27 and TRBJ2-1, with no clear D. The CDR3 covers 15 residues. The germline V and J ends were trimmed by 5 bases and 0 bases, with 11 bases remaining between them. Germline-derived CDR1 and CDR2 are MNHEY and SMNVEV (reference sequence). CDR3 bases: TGTGCCAGCAGTCCTCAAGCCCCCTCCTACAATGAGCAGTTCTTC. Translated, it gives CASSPQAPSYNEQFF.

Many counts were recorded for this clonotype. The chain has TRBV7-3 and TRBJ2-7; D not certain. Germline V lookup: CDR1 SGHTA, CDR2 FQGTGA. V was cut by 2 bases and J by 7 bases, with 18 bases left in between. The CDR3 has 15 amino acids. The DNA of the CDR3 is TGTGCCAGCAGCTTATGGGCAGACCAATTTGGGGAGCAGTACTTC. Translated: CASSLWADQFGEQYF.

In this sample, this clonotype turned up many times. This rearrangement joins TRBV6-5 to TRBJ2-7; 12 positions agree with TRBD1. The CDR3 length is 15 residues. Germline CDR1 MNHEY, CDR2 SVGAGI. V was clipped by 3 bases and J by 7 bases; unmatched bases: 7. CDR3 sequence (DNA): TGTGCCAGCAGTTATAAGGGACAGGGGGCACAAGAGCAGTACTTC. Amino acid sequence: CASSYKGQGAQEQYF.

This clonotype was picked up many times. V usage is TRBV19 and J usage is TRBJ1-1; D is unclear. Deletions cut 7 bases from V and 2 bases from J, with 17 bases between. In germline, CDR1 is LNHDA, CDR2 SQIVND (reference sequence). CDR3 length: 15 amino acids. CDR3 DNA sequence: TGTGCCAGTATCGGCCCCCGACCGACCAACACTGAAGCTTTCTTT. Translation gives CASIGPRPTNTEAFF.

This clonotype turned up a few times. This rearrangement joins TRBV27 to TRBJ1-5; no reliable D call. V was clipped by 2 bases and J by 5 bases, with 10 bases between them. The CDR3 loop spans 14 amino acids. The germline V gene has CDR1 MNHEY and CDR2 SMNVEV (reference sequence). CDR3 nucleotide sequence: TGTGCCAGCAGTTTAGGCCCCCGGTATCAGCCCCAGCATTTT. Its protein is CASSLGPRYQPQHF.

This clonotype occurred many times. The CDR3 sequence: CASSWTSGRRSSYNEQFF. CDR3 DNA: TGTGCCAGCAGCTGGACTAGCGGGAGGAGGAGCTCCTACAATGAGCAGTTCTTC. This rearrangement joins TRBV11-3 to TRBJ2-1, with 14 bases fitting TRBD2. The CDR3 covers 18 residues. J lost 0 bases, V lost 4 bases, and 5 bases had no gene match. CDR1 and CDR2 from the germline V gene are SGHNT and YENEEA.

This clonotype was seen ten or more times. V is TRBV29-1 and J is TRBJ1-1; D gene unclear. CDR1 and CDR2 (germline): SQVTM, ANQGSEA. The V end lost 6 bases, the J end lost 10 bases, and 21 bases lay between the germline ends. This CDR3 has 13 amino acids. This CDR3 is CSVLVLEGRGAFF. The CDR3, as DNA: TGCAGCGTCCTGGTTCTTGAAGGGCGAGGAGCTTTCTTT.

The CDR3 sequence: CASSHLTKYNEQFF. DNA of the CDR3: TGCGCCAGCAGCCACCTGACTAAATACAATGAGCAGTTCTTC. The chain has TRBV4-1 and TRBJ2-1, with D tentatively TRBD2 (5 bases). The ends were cut back, 3 bases at V and 4 bases at J, with 10 bases in the middle. In germline, CDR1 is MGHRA, CDR2 YSYEKL. The CDR3 runs to 14 residues.

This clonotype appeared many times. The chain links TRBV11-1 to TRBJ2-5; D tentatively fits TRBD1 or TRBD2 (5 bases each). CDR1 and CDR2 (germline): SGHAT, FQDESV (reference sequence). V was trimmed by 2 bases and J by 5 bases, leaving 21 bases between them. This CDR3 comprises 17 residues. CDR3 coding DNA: TGTGCCAGCAGCTTACTTGAGGGACCCGCGTTTGGGGAGACCCAGTACTTC. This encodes CASSLLEGPAFGETQYF.

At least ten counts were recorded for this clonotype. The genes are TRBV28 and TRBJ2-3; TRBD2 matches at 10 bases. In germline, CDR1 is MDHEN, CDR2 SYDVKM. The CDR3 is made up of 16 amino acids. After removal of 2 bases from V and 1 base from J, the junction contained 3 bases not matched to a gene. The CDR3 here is CASSLLAGEGTDTQYF. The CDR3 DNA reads TGTGCCAGCAGTTTACTAGCGGGAGAAGGCACAGATACGCAGTATTTT.